This TCR beta chain was observed in a study of T cells in Graves' hyperthyroidism and ophthalmopathy. Researchers amplified the TCR beta CDR3 regions from RNA transcripts. The HTBI primer set drove a first-round RT-PCR of the TCR CDR3. A single record per CDR3 protein comes from TCRdb applying MiXCR to the multiplex PCR reads. Found here are some 690,000 distinct CDR3 sequences, 17% of them singletons; the top ten hold roughly a sixth. Many counts were recorded for this clonotype. The CDR3 runs to 16 residues. Germline lookup yields CDR1 SGHAT and CDR2 FQNNGV. Trimming removed 5 bases from V and 0 bases from J, with 11 bases in between. When ophthalmopathy did not progress within 18 months, Graves' hyperthyroidism was considered stable. Uncontrolled infection, other autoimmune disease, pregnancy or lactation led to exclusion.

The genes are TRBV11-2 and TRBJ1-6, with D maybe TRBD1 (5 bases). The TCR comes from a man between 50 and 59 years old with Graves' hyperthyroidism. What was sequenced was blood. CDR3 in amino acids: CASSRGLSSYNSPLHF. CDR3 nucleotide sequence: TGTGCCAGCAGCCGGGGACTGAGCTCCTATAATTCACCCCTCCACTTT.